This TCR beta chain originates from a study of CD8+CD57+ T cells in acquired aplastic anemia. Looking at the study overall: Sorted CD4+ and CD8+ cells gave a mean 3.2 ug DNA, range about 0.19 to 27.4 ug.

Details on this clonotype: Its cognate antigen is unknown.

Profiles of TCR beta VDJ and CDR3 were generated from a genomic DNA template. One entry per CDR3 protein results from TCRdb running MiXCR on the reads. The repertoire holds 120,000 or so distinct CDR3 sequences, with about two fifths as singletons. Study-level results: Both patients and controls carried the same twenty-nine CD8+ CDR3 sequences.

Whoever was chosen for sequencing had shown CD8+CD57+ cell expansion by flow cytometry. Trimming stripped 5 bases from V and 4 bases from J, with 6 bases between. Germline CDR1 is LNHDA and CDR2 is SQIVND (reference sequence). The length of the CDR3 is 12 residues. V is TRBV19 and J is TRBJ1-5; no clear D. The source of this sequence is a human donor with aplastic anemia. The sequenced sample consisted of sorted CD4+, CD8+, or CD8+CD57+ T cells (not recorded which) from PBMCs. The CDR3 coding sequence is TGTGCCAGTAGTCCGTCAAATCAGCCCCAGCATTTT. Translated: CASSPSNQPQHF. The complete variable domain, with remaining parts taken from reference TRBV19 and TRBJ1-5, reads DGGITQSPKYLFRKEGQNVTLSCEQNLNHDAMYWYRQDPGQGLRLIYYSQIVNDFQKGDIAEGYSVSREKKESFPLTVTSAQKNPTAFYLCASSPSNQPQHFGDGTRLSIL.